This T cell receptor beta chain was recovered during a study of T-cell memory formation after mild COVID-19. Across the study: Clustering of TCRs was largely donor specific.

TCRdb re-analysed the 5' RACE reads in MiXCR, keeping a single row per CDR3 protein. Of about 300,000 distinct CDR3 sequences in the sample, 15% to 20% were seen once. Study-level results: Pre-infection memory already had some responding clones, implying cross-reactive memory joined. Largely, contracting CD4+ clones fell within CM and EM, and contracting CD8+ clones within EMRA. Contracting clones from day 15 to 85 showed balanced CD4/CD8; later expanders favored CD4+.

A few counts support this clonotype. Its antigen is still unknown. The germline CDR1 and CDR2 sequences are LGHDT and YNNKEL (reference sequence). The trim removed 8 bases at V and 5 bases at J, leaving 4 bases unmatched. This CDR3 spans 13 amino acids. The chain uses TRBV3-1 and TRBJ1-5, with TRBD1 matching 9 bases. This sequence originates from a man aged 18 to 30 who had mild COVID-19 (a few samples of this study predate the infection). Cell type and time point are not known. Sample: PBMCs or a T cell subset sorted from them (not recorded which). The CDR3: CASGQGSHQPQHF. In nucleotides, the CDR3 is TGTGCCAGCGGACAGGGGTCACATCAGCCCCAGCATTTT.